The 18 T cell receptor beta chains given below trace back to one sample, sequenced in a study of cytomegalovirus exposure and HLA in healthy donors. PCR primers comprised 60 Vbeta and 13 Jbeta primers. This table comes from immunoSEQ multiplex PCR, and its TCRdb copy is limited to in-frame clones, with some not included. This sample yields over 120,000 clones, of which about 73% are seen a single time; under 2.5% belongs to the top ten. Input material: PBMCs. The receptors derive from an older woman in good health and CMV-seropositive.

In this sample, this clone turned up once. The chain joins TRBV6-5 to TRBJ1-2; TRBD1 agrees at 10 bases. Germline V gene data show CDR1 as MNHEY and CDR2 as SVGAGI. Germline trimming cut 5 bases from V and 8 bases from J; bases unmatched to any gene: 2. This CDR3 is built from 12 residues. The CDR3 sequence: CASSGTGEGYTF. CDR3 DNA: TGTGCCAGCAGTGGGACAGGGGAGGGCTACACCTTC.

The V gene is TRBV10-3, the J gene TRBJ2-5; D may be TRBD2 (5 bases). Looked up from germline, CDR1 is ENHRY and CDR2 is SYGVKD. V was pared by 4 bases and J by 5 bases, with 5 bases between. CDR3 length equals 11 residues. The DNA of the CDR3 is TGTGCCATCAGTGGCGGGGAGACCCAGTACTTC. Its protein is CAISGGETQYF.

The genes are TRBV5-1 and TRBJ2-1; TRBD2 matches 10 bases. This CDR3 spans 17 amino acids. J was trimmed by 9 bases and V by 1 base; bases with no gene match: 13. CDR1 and CDR2 from the germline V gene are SGHRS and YFSETQ. CDR3 in DNA: TGCGCCAGCAGCTTGAGGACTAGCGGCCAGGGGGACAGTGAGCAGTTCTTC. Translation gives CASSLRTSGQGDSEQFF. Full variable domain (remainder filled in from reference TRBV5-1 and TRBJ2-1): KAGVTQTPRYLIKTRGQQVTLSCSPISGHRSVSWYQQTPGQGLQFLFEYFSETQRNKGNFPGRFSGRQFSNSRSEMNVSTLELGDSALYLCASSLRTSGQGDSEQFFGPGTRLTVL.

The chain couples TRBV10-3 to TRBJ1-2; 8 positions agree with TRBD1. The ends lost 11 bases at V and 2 bases at J; junction bases unmatched: 10. From germline, CDR1 is ENHRY and CDR2 SYGVKD. CDR3 length: 14 residues. CDR3 residues: CAFWTGKENYGYTF. The CDR3 region has the DNA TGTGCCTTCTGGACAGGGAAAGAAAACTATGGCTACACCTTC.

The genes are TRBV18 and TRBJ1-4, with 7 positions matching TRBD1. J was trimmed by 3 bases and V by 5 bases; bases with no gene match: 3. The CDR3 loop spans 14 amino acids. Germline V gene sequence: CDR1 KGHSH, CDR2 LQKENI. As DNA, the CDR3 is TGTGCCAGCTCAACCGGGACAGCTAATGAAAAACTGTTTTTT. Its translation: CASSTGTANEKLFF.

The J gene is TRBJ1-2, the V gene TRBV6-1, with TRBD1 identical over 8 bases. The germline gives CDR1 MNHNS, CDR2 SASEGT. The trim removed 4 bases at V and 8 bases at J, leaving 6 bases unmatched. CDR3 length: 13 residues. CDR3 residues: CASSAGQVLGYTF. The CDR3 DNA reads as TGTGCCAGCAGTGCGGGACAGGTCTTGGGCTACACCTTC.

The chain combines TRBV5-6 with TRBJ2-1; D is perhaps TRBD1 (6 bases). V was cut by 4 bases and J by 6 bases, with 14 bases left in between. This CDR3 has 14 amino acids. Germline V lookup: CDR1 SGHDT, CDR2 YYEEEE. For the CDR3, the DNA is TGTGCCAGCAGCCGGACAGCTATCCTCAATGAGCAGTTCTTC. Its translation: CASSRTAILNEQFF.

The chain couples TRBV9 to TRBJ2-7; TRBD1 aligns across 7 bases. The CDR3 length is 14 residues. CDR1 and CDR2 (germline): SGDLS, YYNGEE. V lost 4 bases to trimming and J lost 4 bases; unmatched junction nucleotides: 8. This CDR3 is CASSPGQEIYEQYF. The CDR3 nucleotides read TGTGCCAGCAGCCCCGGACAGGAGATATACGAGCAGTACTTC.

The chain recombines TRBV5-1 with TRBJ1-1; TRBD1 might be the D (6 bases). CDR3 length: 16 residues. The V and J ends lost 4 bases and 5 bases respectively, with 21 bases between them. Germline V gives CDR1 SGHRS, CDR2 YFSETQ. The CDR3 spells CASSRDGLGGTTEAFF. Written as DNA, the CDR3 is TGCGCCAGCAGCAGGGACGGATTGGGAGGGACAACTGAAGCTTTCTTT. The full variable domain, with the rest looked up from reference TRBV5-1 and TRBJ1-1, is KAGVTQTPRYLIKTRGQQVTLSCSPISGHRSVSWYQQTPGQGLQFLFEYFSETQRNKGNFPGRFSGRQFSNSRSEMNVSTLELGDSALYLCASSRDGLGGTTEAFFGQGTRLTVV.

The chain combines TRBV5-6 with TRBJ1-1; 7 bases fit TRBD1. Trimming took 0 bases from V and 5 from J; bases not matched to a gene: 7. Germline loops: CDR1 SGHDT, CDR2 YYEEEE. This CDR3 spans 15 amino acids. The chain's CDR3 is CASSLDRGAETEAFF. The CDR3 nucleotides are TGTGCCAGCAGCTTGGACAGGGGCGCGGAGACTGAAGCTTTCTTT.

The rearrangement links TRBV6-1 to TRBJ2-5; D is uncertain. The J call may be in error: the DNA end matches TRBJ2-7 better. CDR1 and CDR2 (germline): MNHNS, SASEGT. The CDR3 runs 12 residues. As DNA, the CDR3 is TGTGCCAGCAGGGTGAGCTCCTACGAGCAGTACTTC. It yields the protein CASRVSSYEQYF.

The genes are TRBV28 and TRBJ1-4; 9 nucleotides match TRBD1. The CDR3 runs to 14 residues. Germline CDR1 reads MDHEN; CDR2 reads SYDVKM. Germline trimming cut 5 bases from V and 5 bases from J; bases unmatched to any gene: 3. In nucleotides, the CDR3 is TGTGCCAGCAGTCCGGGACAGGGAAATGAAAAACTGTTTTTT. It codes for CASSPGQGNEKLFF.

This chain links TRBV19 with TRBJ2-2; 8 nucleotides align to TRBD2. CDR3 length equals 15 residues. V shed 4 bases and J 8 bases; nucleotides not matched to a gene: 9. Germline CDR1 LNHDA, CDR2 SQIVND (reference sequence). The CDR3 bases are TGTGCCAGTAGTACCAGCGGGAGTGGGAAGGGGGAGCTGTTTTTT. It translates to CASSTSGSGKGELFF.

This chain links TRBV15 with TRBJ2-1; 11 bases map to TRBD1. Germline V gene sequence: CDR1 LNHNV, CDR2 YYDKDF (reference sequence). The CDR3 runs 15 residues. With V trimmed by 5 bases and J by 4 bases, 4 bases remained unmatched. CDR3 in amino acids: CATSSGTGGYNEQFF. In DNA, the CDR3 is TGTGCCACCAGCTCCGGGACAGGGGGATACAATGAGCAGTTCTTC.

The gene calls are TRBV6-4 and TRBJ2-3; D might be TRBD2 (5 bases). CDR3 length: 14 amino acids. With 5 bases removed from V and 3 bases from J, the gap between germline ends came to 12 bases. Germline loops: CDR1 MRHNA, CDR2 SNTAGT. The CDR3 sequence is CASSRSGMTDTQYF. The DNA for the CDR3 is TGTGCCAGCAGTCGTTCGGGAATGACAGATACGCAGTATTTT.

The genes are TRBV19 and TRBJ2-1, with 9 bases matching TRBD2. Germline lookup yields CDR1 LNHDA and CDR2 SQIVND (reference sequence). Germline trimming cut 2 bases from V and 4 bases from J; bases unmatched to any gene: 9. The CDR3 runs 17 residues. DNA of the CDR3: TGTGCCAGTAGTATATCGGCTAGCGGGATGGTATACAATGAGCAGTTCTTC. Protein product: CASSISASGMVYNEQFF.

The V and J genes are TRBV28 and TRBJ1-1; TRBD1 might be the D (5 bases). CDR3 size: 13 residues. CDR1 is MDHEN and CDR2 is SYDVKM in the germline V gene. Deletions cut 5 bases from V and 3 bases from J, with 10 bases between. In DNA form, the CDR3 reads TGTGCCAGCAGTGGGGCCGATCACACTGAAGCTTTCTTT. Translation gives CASSGADHTEAFF. Full variable domain (rest looked up from reference TRBV28 and TRBJ1-1): DVKVTQSSRYLVKRTGEKVFLECVQDMDHENMFWYRQDPGLGLRLIYFSYDVKMKEKGDIPEGYSVSREKKERFSLILESASTNQTSMYLCASSGADHTEAFFGQGTRLTVV.

CDR3 DNA: TGTGCCAGCAGGCTAGCGGACTCTGGGGCCAACGTCCTGACTTTC. Amino acid sequence: CASRLADSGANVLTF. The chain combines TRBV6-5 with TRBJ2-6, with 7 bases identical to TRBD2. Germline V gives CDR1 MNHEY, CDR2 SVGAGI. V dropped 6 bases and J dropped 0; count of bases not matched to a gene: 2. This CDR3 contains 15 residues.